These T cell receptor beta chains were read from a single sample in a study of identical twins. Using its own MiXCR run on the 5' RACE reads, TCRdb lists one record per CDR3 protein. The table records just under 550,000 distinct CDR3 sequences, roughly 15% of them present only once. The same specimen was also included in a second study, on yellow fever vaccine responses in identical twins.

Source material: CD4+ T cells sorted from blood. The receptors come from a woman under 30 in good health. Both conserved end residues are part of each CDR3. Each record gives: V gene, CDR3 protein.

TRBV5-1	CASSEAGDPGELFF
TRBV27	CASSSHRGRYEQYF
TRBV5-6	CASSLGLNFGTQYF
TRBV28	CASRPQTSGVGAQYF
TRBV5-6	CASSFWATGRNQPQHF
TRBV6-5	CASSYSKQIQETQYF
TRBV20-1	CSVRKGPGDTEAFF
TRBV28	CASSNSTGRNNEAFF
TRBV28	CASSLMENSDQPQHF
TRBV12-3/TRBV12-4	CASSLGRQGDPEAFF
TRBV2	CASTLFEGETQYF
TRBV19	CASSMGRGSTGELFF
TRBV11-2	CASSFQANTGELFF
TRBV2	CANFESSGANVLTF
TRBV5-1	CASSFGLLQNYEQYF
TRBV11-2	CASSLEGWGADTQYF
TRBV10-3	CAISLAVQGEQFF
TRBV19	CASSIGTLETQYF
TRBV5-1	CASSPTAALSNTGELFF
TRBV2	CASSEVTSVSYEQYF
TRBV6-5	CASSYGQVVETQYF
TRBV20-1	CSARESSSGRREQYF
TRBV2	CASGGPTGGEQFF
TRBV30	CAWSVSRQPQHF
TRBV20-1	CSARDPAGGGHEQYF
TRBV9	CASSVATETNYGYTF
TRBV29-1	CSPTQSGREKQETQYF
TRBV29-1	CSVQGSSRELFF
TRBV4-1	CASSQGSGPRETQYF
TRBV7-2	CASSFGPSGSEAFF
TRBV20-1	CSTDQPQHF
TRBV20-1	CSARDGTYNSPLHF
TRBV15	CATSRGVVAGQETQYF
TRBV28	CASSTPDSFYGYTF
TRBV27	CASSPSWNSLTDTQYF
TRBV12-3/TRBV12-4	CASSLRARGVTLLNTGELFF
TRBV10-3	CAIGEGAGEKLFF
TRBV20-1	CSASSGLAGYNEQFF
TRBV4-1	CASSQRGLLTGELFF
TRBV28	CASSSGTAGTDTQYF
TRBV6-1	CASSPAEGSAYGYTF
TRBV12-3/TRBV12-4	CASSLTSGVTGELFF
TRBV19	CARLTSRLYNSPLHF
TRBV24-1	CATSDLNAGSSYNEQFF
TRBV4-2	CASSQEFLDKTGELFF
TRBV5-1	CASSFPRGLDTGELFF
TRBV15	CATSRDSTSTDTQYF
TRBV5-1	CASSPQLRGVQETQYF
TRBV5-1	CASSLNADSPNIQYF
TRBV4-2	CASSPTRAGEQFF
TRBV11-1	CASSLVSVSRGGNTEAFF
TRBV5-1	CASSLEGRHPYGYTF